By sample fraction, the clone carrying this T cell receptor (beta chain) is medium-sized. Its target is not known. The CDR3 consists of 17 residues. With 5 bases clipped from V and 0 bases from J, the junction kept 11 bases outside the gene matches. The germline V gene has CDR1 LNHDA and CDR2 SQIVND (reference sequence). The record originates from a study of T cells in localized non-small cell lung cancer. This table comes from immunoSEQ multiplex PCR, and its TCRdb copy is limited to in-frame clones, with some not included. The table shows 2,500 or so clones, with 20% to 30% occurring only once. Overall study results and limits: A median of about 54 of the top 100 tumor clones appeared in adjacent lung, which was paired and uninvolved. The tumor had only one region sequenced, so heterogeneity remains possible. Longer overall survival associated with higher blood T cell density; shorter survival with higher adjacent-lung clonality.

V is TRBV19 and J is TRBJ1-2, with 8 bases identical to TRBD1. This receptor was identified in a female donor with stage II lung adenocarcinoma. Sequenced here: normal lung tissue next to the tumor, sampled before any cancer treatment. Here the CDR3 reads CASSANTLGQANYGYTF. CDR3 DNA sequence: TGTGCCAGTAGTGCAAATACGTTGGGACAGGCTAACTATGGCTACACCTTC.